The 9 T cell receptor beta chains below come from one sample, sequenced in a study of T cell responses to AZD1222 COVID-19 vaccine. Repertoires were generated with immunoSEQ multiplex PCR, while TCRdb's copy carries only in-frame clones and drops some. The sample includes approximately 150,000 clones, more than 80% seen only once; the top ten take 1.6%. The source was peripheral blood, collected on day 0 of AZD1222 vaccination. Source of these receptors: an adult in good health.

V and J are TRBV15 and TRBJ1-6; D not resolved. This CDR3 is 13 amino acids long. Germline CDR1 reads LNHNV; CDR2 reads YYDKDF (reference sequence). V lost 0 bases, J lost 11 bases, and 8 bases lay in between. Written as DNA, the CDR3 is TGTGCCACCAGCAGAGAATACAGACCACCCCTCCACTTT. Protein product: CATSREYRPPLHF.

The chain carries TRBV27 and TRBJ1-6; D ambiguous. V lost 5 bases and J 0 bases, leaving 8 bases between the germline ends. Looked up from germline, CDR1 is MNHEY and CDR2 is SMNVEV (reference sequence). The CDR3 consists of 15 residues. The CDR3 DNA follows: TGTGCCAGCAGTCGGCAGAGCTCCTATAATTCACCCCTCCACTTT. Translation: CASSRQSSYNSPLHF.

The rearrangement joins TRBV12-3 or TRBV12-4 to TRBJ2-3; D gene ambiguous. The CDR3 runs to 12 residues. Trimming removed 6 bases at V and 2 bases at J, with 6 bases between. CDR3 region: CASRSFTDTQYF. The CDR3 bases are TGTGCCAGCAGGAGCTTCACAGATACGCAGTATTTT.

This chain joins TRBV9 and TRBJ2-7; D is possibly TRBD1 or TRBD2 (5 bases each). The V end lost 0 bases, the J end lost 0 bases, and 10 bases lay between the germline ends. Per the germline V gene, CDR1 is SGDLS and CDR2 is YYNGEE. There are 15 residues in the CDR3. The CDR3 DNA reads as TGTGCCAGCAGCGTAGCTGGGGGAGCCTCCTACGAGCAGTACTTC. Translation gives CASSVAGGASYEQYF.

J is TRBJ1-4 and V is TRBV21-1; TRBD1, the D gene given by the table, was not confirmed from the DNA. TRBV21-1 is recorded as a pseudogene. CDR3 size: 14 residues. The DNA of the CDR3 is TGTGCCAGCAGCAAAGTTGGGCGTAATGAAAAACTGTTTTTT. Protein product: CASSKVGRNEKLFF.

The V call is TRBV19, the J call TRBJ2-2; 9 nucleotides agree with TRBD2. V gave up 6 bases and J gave up 0 bases; unmatched junction bases: 2. The CDR3 has 15 amino acids. The germline V gene encodes CDR1 LNHDA and CDR2 SQIVND (reference sequence). Written as DNA, the CDR3 is TGTGCCAGTAGGGCTAGCGGGGCGAACACCGGGGAGCTGTTTTTT. This sequence encodes CASRASGANTGELFF.

CDR3 loop: CASSPGVLETQYF. CDR3 in DNA: TGTGCCAGCTCACCGGGTGTTCTGGAGACCCAGTACTTC. The V and J genes are TRBV18 and TRBJ2-5; D remains unclear. The CDR3 is 13 amino acids. The V end lost 3 bases, the J end lost 5 bases, and 10 bases lay between the germline ends. CDR1 KGHSH and CDR2 LQKENI come from the germline V gene.

The genes are TRBV6-5 and TRBJ1-6; TRBD1 might be the D (6 bases). The CDR3 spans 13 residues. Between the trimmed V and J ends, which lost 6 bases and 3 bases, there was a span of 6 bases. Per the germline V gene, CDR1 is MNHEY and CDR2 is SVGAGI. CDR3 in amino acids: CASRQGYNSPLHF. The DNA for the CDR3 is TGTGCCAGCAGACAGGGCTATAATTCACCCCTCCACTTT.

V gene TRBV5-6 combines with J gene TRBJ1-4; TRBD1 matches at 7 bases. The germline gives CDR1 SGHDT, CDR2 YYEEEE. The junction had 6 bases not matched to a gene; V was cut back by 3 bases and J by 7 bases. The CDR3 length is 14 residues. The CDR3 here is CASSSRGSGEKLFF. CDR3 bases: TGTGCCAGCAGCTCCAGGGGGTCGGGTGAAAAACTGTTTTTT.